Shown below are 8 T cell receptor beta chains from a single sample sequenced in a study of beta chain features in type 1 diabetes (dated by TCRdb to 2016 to 2018). Antigen specificity for these receptors is unknown. Results the study describes overall, beyond this receptor: In all four CD4+ subsets, TCRB CDR3 length was moderately but significantly shorter in type 1 diabetes patients.

The library was made by the immunoSEQ multiplex PCR assay. The entire amount of isolated RNA was reverse transcribed using the High Capacity cDNA Reverse Transcription Kit, so the sequenced TCRB transcripts were expressed ones. TCRdb stores this immuneACCESS table with in-frame sequences only. Part of the clones is absent; in the studies checked, under half of the shortfall reflects unresolved V genes, and no reason is known for the rest. The sample table records about 160,000 clones; around 8% of these occur just once. The ten largest clones take up about 0.9% of the sample. The sample was central memory CD4+ T cells from blood. The origin of the receptors is a woman in her 40s with type 1 diabetes.

This clone has a count of ten or more. The rearrangement joins TRBV16 to TRBJ1-3, with D maybe TRBD1 (6 bases). CDR1 and CDR2 (germline): KGHSY, FQNENV. The CDR3 loop spans 13 amino acids. Trimming cost V 2 bases and J 4 bases, with 6 bases left between them. In DNA form, the CDR3 reads TGTGCCAGCAGCCAAGGACAGGGAAACACCATATATTTT. Residues: CASSQGQGNTIYF.

This clone was detected only a few times. The chain uses TRBV28 and TRBJ1-3; D gene ambiguous. There are 12 residues in the CDR3. Germline V gene data show CDR1 as MDHEN and CDR2 as SYDVKM. V was cut by 6 bases and J by 1 base, with 4 bases left in between. As DNA, the CDR3 is TGTGCCAGCAGCCCATCTGGAAACACCATATATTTT. Translated: CASSPSGNTIYF.

This clone was observed a few times. V gene TRBV7-7 combines with J gene TRBJ2-1; 9 bases are shared with TRBD2. Losses at the gene ends were 1 base for V and 6 bases for J; bases not matched to a gene: 1. The CDR3 spans 14 residues. Germline V gene data show CDR1 as SSHAT and CDR2 as FNYEAQ (reference sequence). The CDR3 sequence: CASSLVAGVNEQFF. The CDR3 DNA reads as TGTGCCAGCAGCTTAGTAGCGGGAGTCAATGAGCAGTTCTTC.

This clone was observed a handful of times. The V gene is TRBV5-6, the J gene TRBJ2-5; the match to TRBD1 covers 10 bases. Germline values: CDR1 SGHDT, CDR2 YYEEEE. CDR3 size: 16 residues. Unmatched junction bases numbered 9, after V lost 3 bases and J lost 4 bases. CDR3 DNA: TGTGCCAGCAGCTCCGTAGGGACAGGGGCCCCAGAGACCCAGTACTTC. Its translation: CASSSVGTGAPETQYF.

The chain joins TRBV29-1 to TRBJ2-1; possible D gene TRBD2, 6 bases. With 5 bases removed from V and 3 bases from J, the gap between germline ends came to 11 bases. Germline loops: CDR1 SQVTM, CDR2 ANQGSEA. The CDR3 runs 13 residues. CDR3 loop: CSVRRENYNEQFF. DNA for the CDR3: TGCAGCGTTCGACGGGAGAACTACAATGAGCAGTTCTTC.

The V gene is TRBV21-1, the J gene TRBJ1-1; the table names TRBD1, a call not compared with the DNA. TRBV21-1 is a recognized pseudogene. This CDR3 has 13 amino acids. CDR3 protein: CASVQGCTTEAFF. The CDR3 nucleotides are TGTGCCAGCGTTCAGGGGTGCACCACTGAAGCTTTCTTT.

There are a few counts of this clone. The chain joins TRBV30 to TRBJ1-3; tentative D call: TRBD1 (5 bases). Germline values: CDR1 GTSNPN, CDR2 SVGIG (reference sequence). CDR3 length: 16 residues. Trimming pared 0 bases from V and 4 bases from J, leaving 16 bases between. CDR3 DNA sequence: TGTGCCTGGAGTGTACCCGTTGCGGGGGACGGAAACACCATATATTTT. Translation gives CAWSVPVAGDGNTIYF. Together with reference TRBV30 and TRBJ1-3, the CDR3 gives the full variable domain: SQTIHQWPATLVQPVGSPLSLECTVEGTSNPNLYWYRQAAGRGLQLLFYSVGIGQISSEVPQNLSASRPQDRQFILSSKKLLLSDSGFYLCAWSVPVAGDGNTIYFGEGSWLTVV.

The chain links TRBV27 to TRBJ1-2; D uncertain. The CDR3 length is 13 residues. Germline V gives CDR1 MNHEY, CDR2 SMNVEV (reference sequence). V was clipped by 8 bases and J by 0 bases, with 10 bases between them. For the CDR3, the DNA is TGTGCCAGCGCCGACGGAGCTAACTATGGCTACACCTTC. This encodes CASADGANYGYTF.